The rows below give T cell receptor beta chains drawn from one sample of a study of T cell changes during pregnancy in multiple sclerosis. Sequencing used immunoSEQ multiplex PCR; TCRdb keeps in-frame clones, though not all of them. The data contain about 68,000 clones, about 90% of them singletons. The sequencing here drew on peripheral blood, taken in the second trimester of pregnancy. The source of these receptors is a female donor with multiple sclerosis, enrolled in a pregnancy study. Both conserved end residues are part of each CDR3. D genes are given only for firm matches. Only some rows state a clone size, as once, few, many or a class for expanded clones.

CDR3 | DNA | length | V | size | D | J
CASSPIGQENEQYF | TGCGCCAGCAGCCCTATTGGACAGGAAAACGAGCAGTACTTC | 14 | TRBV5-1 | . | TRBD1 | TRBJ2-7
CASSNQGVANQPQHF | TGTGCCAGCAGTAACCAGGGGGTAGCCAATCAGCCCCAGCATTTT | 15 | TRBV7-9 | few | TRBD1 | TRBJ1-5
CASSIGQGRNEQFF | TGTGCCAGTAGTATCGGTCAGGGTAGGAATGAGCAGTTCTTC | 14 | TRBV19 | . | . | TRBJ2-1
CASSREETQYF | TGTGCCAGCAGCCGCGAAGAGACCCAGTACTTC | 11 | TRBV6-5 | . | . | TRBJ2-5
CAIRYNTEAFF | TGTGCCATCCGCTACAACACTGAAGCTTTCTTT | 11 | TRBV7-9 | . | . | TRBJ1-1
CASSQRQVYEQYF | TGTGCCAGCAGCCAGCGACAAGTCTACGAGCAGTACTTC | 13 | TRBV4-2 | . | . | TRBJ2-7
CATSRDGGEGGNTIYF | TGTGCCACCAGCAGAGACGGGGGGGAGGGTGGAAACACCATATATTTT | 16 | TRBV15 | . | . | TRBJ1-3
CASSGGSSGNTIYF | TGTGCCAGCTCAGGCGGGAGCTCTGGAAACACCATATATTTT | 14 | TRBV18 | . | . | TRBJ1-3
CASSPDSQISYNEQFF | TGTGCCAGCAGCCCCGACAGCCAGATCTCCTACAATGAGCAGTTCTTC | 16 | TRBV6-6 | . | . | TRBJ2-1
CSVEGPAGGDTDTQYF | TGCAGCGTTGAAGGTCCAGCGGGGGGCGACACAGATACGCAGTATTTT | 16 | TRBV29-1 | once | TRBD2 | TRBJ2-3
CASSSGVRSMNEQFF | TGTGCCAGCAGCTCAGGGGTCAGGAGTATGAATGAGCAGTTCTTC | 15 | TRBV6-1 | . | . | TRBJ2-1
CASSPRGRGTEAFF | TGTGCCAGCAGCCCCAGGGGGCGCGGCACTGAAGCTTTCTTT | 14 | TRBV6-5 | . | TRBD1 | TRBJ1-1
CASSSTDRADTQYF | TGTGCCAGCAGTTCAACCGACAGGGCAGATACGCAGTATTTT | 14 | TRBV27 | . | TRBD1 | TRBJ2-3
CASSQDLGAGRTDTQYF | TGCGCCAGCAGCCAAGATTTGGGGGCGGGCCGCACAGATACGCAGTATTTT | 17 | TRBV4-3 | . | . | TRBJ2-3
CASSEKLGGGINEQFF | TGTGCCAGCAGCGAAAAGCTAGGGGGGGGCATCAATGAGCAGTTCTTC | 16 | TRBV9 | . | . | TRBJ2-1
CASRYNRGMNTEAFF | TGTGCCAGCAGGTATAACAGGGGTATGAACACTGAAGCTTTCTTT | 15 | TRBV6-5 | . | TRBD1 | TRBJ1-1
CASSLAPLTGTFSGNTIYF | TGTGCCAGCAGCTTAGCCCCCCTGACAGGAACCTTCTCTGGAAACACCATATATTTT | 19 | TRBV7-2 | . | . | TRBJ1-3
CSVSDRGDYGYTF | TGCAGCGTATCGGACAGGGGGGACTATGGCTACACCTTC | 13 | TRBV29-1 | . | TRBD1 | TRBJ1-2
CASSLGLSTDTQYF | TGTGCCAGCAGCTTGGGACTAAGCACAGATACGCAGTATTTT | 14 | TRBV7-2 | . | TRBD2 | TRBJ2-3
CASSPGGQGRTDTQYF | TGTGCCAGCAGCCCGGGGGGACAGGGGAGGACAGATACGCAGTATTTT | 16 | TRBV5-4 | once | TRBD1 | TRBJ2-3
CASSQRTEHTGELFF | TGCGCCAGCAGCCAGCGGACAGAGCACACCGGGGAGCTGTTTTTT | 15 | TRBV4-3 | . | . | TRBJ2-2
CASSSRRGTTYGYTF | TGTGCCAGCAGCTCCCGCAGGGGAACCACCTATGGCTACACCTTC | 15 | TRBV5-4 | . | . | TRBJ1-2
CASSLKGRGPEFHEQYF | TGTGCCAGCAGCTTAAAGGGAAGGGGGCCAGAGTTCCACGAGCAGTACTTC | 17 | TRBV7-2 | . | TRBD1 | TRBJ2-7
CASGLIIRVQVAGTYNEQFF | TGTGCTAGTGGTTTGATAATAAGAGTCCAAGTAGCGGGTACCTACAATGAGCAGTTCTTC | 20 | TRBV12-5 | . | TRBD2 | TRBJ2-1
CASSQLVTSGGLTHNEQFF | TGTGCCAGCAGCCAACTAGTGACTAGCGGGGGGTTGACCCACAATGAGCAGTTCTTC | 19 | TRBV4-2 | . | TRBD2 | TRBJ2-1
CASSITGQGFSYEQYF | TGTGCCAGCAGCATAACCGGACAGGGTTTTTCCTACGAGCAGTACTTC | 16 | TRBV7-2 | . | TRBD1 | TRBJ2-7
CASSPQTAFSYEQYF | TGTGCCAGCAGCCCTCAGACAGCATTTTCCTACGAGCAGTACTTC | 15 | TRBV9 | . | . | TRBJ2-7
CASSPTLAGGPTDTQYF | TGTGCCAGCAGCCCCACCCTAGCGGGGGGGCCCACAGATACGCAGTATTTT | 17 | TRBV4-2 | . | TRBD2 | TRBJ2-3
CASSLTWDRASSYEQYF | TGTGCCAGCAGCCTAACCTGGGACAGGGCTAGCTCCTACGAGCAGTACTTC | 17 | TRBV11-2 | . | TRBD1 | TRBJ2-7
CARSQDWTGYNYGYTF | TGTGCCAGAAGCCAAGACTGGACAGGGTATAACTATGGCTACACCTTC | 16 | TRBV5-3 | . | TRBD1 | TRBJ1-2
CASSSVTGTDYGYTF | TGTGCCAGCAGCTCAGTGACCGGGACAGATTATGGCTACACCTTC | 15 | TRBV13 | . | TRBD1 | TRBJ1-2
CASSANLAHSSYNEQFF | TGTGCCAGCAGCGCCAACCTAGCCCATAGCTCCTACAATGAGCAGTTCTTC | 17 | TRBV9 | . | . | TRBJ2-1
CASSVGGRGTEAFF | TGTGCCAGCAGCGTAGGAGGCAGGGGCACTGAAGCTTTCTTT | 14 | TRBV9 | . | . | TRBJ1-1
CASRQGVVYGYTF | TGTGCCAGCAGACAGGGGGTAGTCTATGGCTACACCTTC | 13 | TRBV6-1 | . | TRBD1 | TRBJ1-2
CASSPRTAWSYGYTF | TGTGCCAGCAGCCCCAGGACAGCCTGGAGCTATGGCTACACCTTC | 15 | TRBV9 | . | . | TRBJ1-2
CASSQATGPEQYF | TGCGCCAGCAGCCAAGCGACAGGGCCCGAGCAGTACTTC | 13 | TRBV4-1 | . | TRBD1 | TRBJ2-7
CASSQEGVKTQYF | TGTGCCAGCAGCCAAGAAGGGGTCAAGACCCAGTACTTC | 13 | TRBV7-9 | once | . | TRBJ2-5
CASRGARDTQYF | TGTGCCAGCCGGGGGGCCCGGGATACGCAGTATTTT | 12 | TRBV6-5 | . | . | TRBJ2-3
CSVLKGPRGKETQYF | TGCAGCGTTTTAAAGGGGCCCAGGGGGAAAGAGACCCAGTACTTC | 15 | TRBV29-1 | . | TRBD1 | TRBJ2-5
CASSLGAVTYEQYF | TGTGCCAGCAGCTTAGGGGCAGTCACCTACGAGCAGTACTTC | 14 | TRBV7-2 | . | . | TRBJ2-7
CASSSPTVSSYEQYF | TGTGCCAGCAGTTCCCCGACAGTAAGCTCCTACGAGCAGTACTTC | 15 | TRBV6-6 | . | . | TRBJ2-7
CSAGQGNSPLHF | TGCAGCGCTGGACAGGGAAATTCACCCCTCCACTTT | 12 | TRBV29-1 | . | TRBD1 | TRBJ1-6
CASSVEARDTGELFF | TGTGCCAGCAGCGTAGAGGCCCGGGACACCGGGGAGCTGTTTTTT | 15 | TRBV9 | . | . | TRBJ2-2
CASSVVSGSNTEAFF | TGTGCCAGCAGCGTTGTATCAGGCTCGAACACTGAAGCTTTCTTT | 15 | TRBV7-2 | . | . | TRBJ1-1
CASSLGQGHTEAFF | TGTGCCAGCAGCTTGGGGCAGGGGCACACTGAAGCTTTCTTT | 14 | TRBV5-8 | . | . | TRBJ1-1
CSGKLAGGYNEQFF | TGCAGCGGGAAACTAGCGGGGGGTTATAATGAGCAGTTCTTC | 14 | TRBV29-1 | . | TRBD2 | TRBJ2-1
CASSLAPGSNQPQHF | TGTGCCAGCAGCTTGGCCCCGGGGTCCAATCAGCCCCAGCATTTT | 15 | TRBV5-6 | medium-sized | . | TRBJ1-5
CASSSYYFGEQYF | TGTGCCAGCAGCAGCTACTATTTCGGCGAGCAGTACTTC | 13 | TRBV7-2 | . | . | TRBJ2-7
CASRTGGGLLEQFF | TGTGCCAGCCGCACCGGGGGGGGCCTTTTGGAGCAGTTCTTC | 14 | TRBV11-2 | . | TRBD2 | TRBJ2-1
CASSQAGGADGYTF | TGCGCCAGCAGCCAAGCAGGGGGCGCGGACGGCTACACCTTC | 14 | TRBV4-1 | . | TRBD1 | TRBJ1-2
CASTFNTGADEQYF | TGTGCCAGCACTTTTAATACAGGGGCCGACGAGCAGTACTTC | 14 | TRBV27 | . | TRBD1 | TRBJ2-7
CASSQGTGMRFLELFF | TGTGCCAGCAGTCAAGGGACAGGGATGCGGTTCCTGGAGCTGTTTTTT | 16 | TRBV27 | . | TRBD1 | TRBJ2-2
CASTDRGRSAEAFF | TGTGCCAGCACCGACAGGGGGCGATCGGCTGAAGCTTTCTTT | 14 | TRBV25-1 | . | TRBD1 | TRBJ1-1
CASSPRGGGTDTQYF | TGTGCCAGCAGCCCCCGGGGGGGCGGCACAGATACGCAGTATTTT | 15 | TRBV7-3 | . | TRBD2 | TRBJ2-3